The source of this T cell receptor (beta chain) is a study of cytomegalovirus exposure and HLA in healthy donors. The PCR contained 60 Vbeta and 13 Jbeta primers. Libraries were prepared by immunoSEQ multiplex PCR; TCRdb keeps only in-frame clonotypes and omits some of them. Of 190,000 or so clones listed, 75% to 90% were seen once; the top ten hold about 0.63%. This TCR came from a boy younger than 18 in good health and CMV-seronegative. The sequenced sample consisted of PBMCs.

CDR3 DNA sequence: TGTGCCAGTAGTATAGCGGTAGGGGGGAACACTGAAGCTTTCTTT. Translated, it gives CASSIAVGGNTEAFF. The chain combines TRBV19 with TRBJ1-1; possible D gene TRBD1, 6 bases. Trimming left V 1 base short and J 1 base short, with 10 bases between. From germline, CDR1 is LNHDA and CDR2 SQIVND (reference sequence). CDR3 length: 15 residues.